A selection of T cell receptor beta chains follows, all from one sample in a study of cytomegalovirus exposure and HLA in healthy donors. The method was immunoSEQ multiplex PCR; TCRdb's version includes in-frame clones alone and lacks a portion of them. The table lists approximately 70,000 clones, around 70% of them singletons, with more than 9.5% in the top ten. The sample consisted of PBMCs. These receptors were obtained from a human donor in good health. Each CDR3 is given with its conserved first and last residue. The D gene is left open where the match is weak. The listing skips clone size in some rows; elsewhere it reads once, few, many or a size class.

D,J,V,size,DNA,CDR3
-,TRBJ2-7,TRBV2,-,TGTGCCAGCAGGCCCGGGACTGACACCTACGAGCAGTACTTC,CASRPGTDTYEQYF
-,TRBJ1-5,TRBV15,-,TGTGCCACCAGCAGAGAACAGTTTTATCAGCCCCAGCATTTT,CATSREQFYQPQHF
-,TRBJ1-5,TRBV6-4,few,TGTGCCAGCAGTGGCAGGGTTGGCCAGCCCCAGCATTTT,CASSGRVGQPQHF
TRBD2,TRBJ2-7,TRBV6-6,-,TGTGCCACCTACCCCGCGGGAGGCCACGAGCAGTACTTC,CATYPAGGHEQYF
TRBD1,TRBJ2-1,TRBV29-1,few,TGCAGCGTTGAGAGGACAGGGGGCTACAATGAGCAGTTCTTC,CSVERTGGYNEQFF
TRBD1,TRBJ1-2,TRBV27,-,TGTGCCGCCGCTTCGGCCGGGACAGGGGATGAGTGGAATGGCTACACCTTC,CAAASAGTGDEWNGYTF
-,TRBJ1-6,TRBV27,once,TGTGCCAGCACTTCAAACACAGGTTCACCCCTCCACTTT,CASTSNTGSPLHF
TRBD1,TRBJ1-5,TRBV6-1,few,TGTGCCAGCAGTGACGGGACAGAGAATCAGCCCCAGCATTTT,CASSDGTENQPQHF
-,TRBJ1-1,TRBV13,-,TGTGCCAGCAGCTTAGTTAGTAACACTGAAGCTTTCTTT,CASSLVSNTEAFF
TRBD1,TRBJ1-2,TRBV27,-,TGTGCCAGCAGTCCTCGATCCGGGACAGGGGTAAATCGGTATGGCTACACCTTC,CASSPRSGTGVNRYGYTF
-,TRBJ1-1,TRBV27,few,TGTGCCAGCCAGATTCTCAGGAACACTGAAGCTTTCTTT,CASQILRNTEAFF
-,TRBJ1-3,TRBV29-1,few,TGCAGCGCCCTCTCTGGAAACACCATATATTTT,CSALSGNTIYF
-,TRBJ1-1,TRBV7-9,medium-sized,TGTGCCAGCAGTGCTCAGGGGAACACTGAAGCTTTCTTT,CASSAQGNTEAFF
-,TRBJ2-5,TRBV5-1,few,TGCGCCAGCAGCTTGATACCAGAAGAGACCCAGTACTTC,CASSLIPEETQYF
-,TRBJ2-3,TRBV5-6,-,TGTGCCAGCAGCCCGGACCCAGGGCCAGATACGCAGTATTTT,CASSPDPGPDTQYF
TRBD1,TRBJ1-1,TRBV11-2,-,TGTGCCAGCAGCCCTCCCGGGACAGGGGATACTGAAGCTTTCTTT,CASSPPGTGDTEAFF
-,TRBJ2-1,TRBV2,-,TGTGCCAGCAGTGGACTAGTTGCCAATGAGCAGTTCTTC,CASSGLVANEQFF
TRBD2,TRBJ2-7,TRBV5-1,-,TGCGCCAGCAGCCTGAGGGCTAGCGGAACCTACGAGCAGTACTTC,CASSLRASGTYEQYF
TRBD2,TRBJ2-1,TRBV5-1,-,TGCGCCAGCAGCTTGGATTTAGCGGGGGTCTACAATGAGCAGTTCTTC,CASSLDLAGVYNEQFF
-,TRBJ1-3,TRBV9,-,TGTGCCAGCAGCCTACCCCCCCACAGCTCTGGAAACACCATATATTTT,CASSLPPHSSGNTIYF
TRBD2,TRBJ2-1,TRBV28,-,TGTGCCAGCAGCGGGGGACTAGCGGGAGGATGGGGACAGTTCTTC,CASSGGLAGGWGQFF
-,TRBJ2-7,TRBV27,few,TGTGCCAGCAGGCTTACCGGGACTGCGGCTTCCCTCAACGAGCAGTACTTC,CASRLTGTAASLNEQYF
TRBD1,TRBJ1-1,TRBV7-9,-,TGTGCCAGCAGGCCTCGACAGGGAGAAACTGAAGCTTTCTTT,CASRPRQGETEAFF
TRBD1,TRBJ1-2,TRBV5-1,-,TGCGCCAGCAGCCAATGGACAGGGGGTGGCTACACCTTC,CASSQWTGGGYTF
-,TRBJ1-1,TRBV4-2,few,TGTGCCAGCAGCCGATCCGGGTCTAAGGAGGCTGAAGCTTTCTTT,CASSRSGSKEAEAFF
-,TRBJ1-1,TRBV5-4,few,TGTGCCAGCAGCTTGGGAGCAGGGGCTATGAACACTGAAGCTTTCTTT,CASSLGAGAMNTEAFF
TRBD1,TRBJ2-2,TRBV10-3,-,TGTGCCTCCGGAGGGACAGGGGAAGTGGCCGGGGAGCTGTTTTTT,CASGGTGEVAGELFF
-,TRBJ1-6,TRBV6-5,-,TGTGCCAGCATGAGGAGCTCCTATAATTCACCCCTCCACTTT,CASMRSSYNSPLHF
TRBD2,TRBJ2-7,TRBV19,-,TGTGCCAGTAGTATACAAACCGGGACTACCTCCTACGAGCAGTACTTC,CASSIQTGTTSYEQYF
-,TRBJ1-1,TRBV27,-,TGTGCCAGCAGTTTCGGGGGGACCCCTGAAGCTTTCTTT,CASSFGGTPEAFF
-,TRBJ2-7,TRBV2,-,TGTGCCAGCGCAGGGCGGCACAGCTCCTACGAGCAGTACTTC,CASAGRHSSYEQYF
TRBD1,TRBJ1-2,TRBV5-1,few,TGCGCCAGTAGGACAGGGGAAAACTATGGCTACACCTTC,CASRTGENYGYTF
-,TRBJ1-1,TRBV21-1,-,TGTGCCAGCAGCAAAGAAGTCGGGACAGGGTGGGGGTACACTGAAGCTTTCTTT,CASSKEVGTGWGYTEAFF
TRBD2,TRBJ2-7,TRBV27,-,TGTGCCAGCAGTTCACTAGCGGGACCCGAGCAGTACTTC,CASSSLAGPEQYF
TRBD2,TRBJ2-7,TRBV4-1,-,TGCGCCAGCAGCCCTTCCCCGGGGGCTAGCGGGGTCTACGAGCAGTACTTC,CASSPSPGASGVYEQYF
TRBD2,TRBJ2-1,TRBV6-5,few,TGTGCCAGCAGTTACTCCGGGACTAGCGGGGCCGATGAGCAGTTCTTC,CASSYSGTSGADEQFF
-,TRBJ2-1,TRBV5-1,-,TGCGCCAGCAGCCGACTTCCAGGGGCAAATGAGCAGTTCTTC,CASSRLPGANEQFF
TRBD1,TRBJ2-5,TRBV5-1,-,TGCGCCAGCAGGCCCGGAGGGGACAGGGCCGTGACCCAGTACTTC,CASRPGGDRAVTQYF
-,TRBJ1-3,TRBV10-3,-,TGTGCCATCAGCTTGGAGGGAGCCCAACCGGGCGCCATATATTTT,CAISLEGAQPGAIYF
-,TRBJ2-7,TRBV6-1,-,TGTGCCAGCAGGGCGCGGGTCGGGGCCTACGAGCAGTACTTC,CASRARVGAYEQYF
-,TRBJ2-2,TRBV18,-,TGTGCCAGCTCAACTAACACCGGGGAGCTGTTTTTT,CASSTNTGELFF
TRBD1,TRBJ1-1,TRBV6-6,-,TGTGCCAGCAGTTACTCTCAGGGGGCTGGTACTGAAGCTTTCTTT,CASSYSQGAGTEAFF
-,TRBJ1-2,TRBV30,-,TGTGCCTGGGATCCTACGGGGGTCTATGGCTACACCTTC,CAWDPTGVYGYTF
-,TRBJ1-6,TRBV5-6,-,TGTGCCAGCAGCTCTTACGCTGTGGGGAGCTCCTATAATTCACCCCTCCACTTT,CASSSYAVGSSYNSPLHF
-,TRBJ2-7,TRBV14,-,TGTGCCATTGGGGGCCCCTACGAGCAGTACTTC,CAIGGPYEQYF
TRBD1,TRBJ2-7,TRBV9,few,TGTGCCATCTGCGGGGGACAGGGCCCCTACGAGCAGTACTTC,CAICGGQGPYEQYF
-,TRBJ2-1,TRBV7-6,-,TGTGCCAGCAGCCTGGTGGGGGCCTCCTACAATGAGCAGTTCTTC,CASSLVGASYNEQFF
TRBD1,TRBJ1-1,TRBV7-2,-,TGTGCCAGCAGCCTGAGGGGACAGGGGGCGCGGACTGAAGCTTTCTTT,CASSLRGQGARTEAFF
-,TRBJ1-1,TRBV30,-,TGTGCCTGGAGTGTTCAGACAATGAACACTGAAGCTTTCTTT,CAWSVQTMNTEAFF
-,TRBJ1-3,TRBV28,few,TGTGCCAGCAGTTTATCGGCCAGGGAGGCTGGAAACACCATATATTTT,CASSLSAREAGNTIYF
TRBD1,TRBJ2-5,TRBV27,-,TGTGCCAGCAGTCCCGCTCGACAGGGGCAAGAGACCCAGTACTTC,CASSPARQGQETQYF
-,TRBJ2-1,TRBV11-2,-,TGTGCCAGCAGCTTAGATATGCGGGGTGAGCAGTTCTTC,CASSLDMRGEQFF